This TCR beta chain was identified during a study of cytomegalovirus exposure and HLA in healthy donors. Study background: The 120 million or so unique TCR beta sequences, from 150 million to 200 million T cells, were found by an earlier analysis.

This PCR relied on a set of 60 Vbeta primers and 13 Jbeta primers. Libraries were prepared by immunoSEQ multiplex PCR; TCRdb keeps only in-frame clonotypes and omits some of them. The repertoire consists of around 140,000 clones, with roughly 9.6% occurring once and the leading ten covering 5.5% to 8%. As concerns this clone: Its matching antigen is unknown.

Overall study results and limits: Apart from CMV serostatus, no immune exposure information was available.

In germline, CDR1 is SGHRS, CDR2 YFSETQ. This CDR3 is built from 16 residues. Trimming stripped 4 bases from V and 0 bases from J, with 11 bases between. The TCR originated in a woman aged 40-49 years in good health and CMV-seropositive. The sample was PBMCs. The chain recombines TRBV5-1 with TRBJ2-6; D unresolved. For the CDR3, the DNA is TGCGCCAGCAGCGCAAACAGTCCCTCTGGGGCCAACGTCCTGACTTTC. Protein: CASSANSPSGANVLTF. Combining the CDR3 with reference TRBV5-1 and TRBJ2-6 gives the whole variable domain KAGVTQTPRYLIKTRGQQVTLSCSPISGHRSVSWYQQTPGQGLQFLFEYFSETQRNKGNFPGRFSGRQFSNSRSEMNVSTLELGDSALYLCASSANSPSGANVLTFGAGSRLTVL.